The clone carrying this T cell receptor beta chain was recorded a few times. Its antigen is as yet unknown. Trimming took 7 bases from V and 9 from J, leaving 15 bases between them. The CDR3 sequence is 12 residues long. CDR1 SNHLY and CDR2 FYNNEI come from the germline V gene. This sample was taken from a study of cytomegalovirus exposure and HLA in healthy donors. The PCR employed 60 Vbeta primers together with 13 Jbeta primers. The table came from immunoSEQ multiplex PCR; TCRdb's copy has only in-frame clones and leaves some out. This table holds about 130,000 clones, around 9% found once. General observations from the study: Specificity for CMV antigens was confirmed in vitro for a few of the CMV-associated chains. V segments that were indistinguishable, TRBV6-2 and TRBV6-3 among them, were omitted from analysis.

The sequence derives from a middle-aged woman in good health and CMV-seropositive. This chain uses TRBV2 with TRBJ1-2; D uncertain. The sequencing input was PBMCs. The CDR3 coding sequence is TGTGCCAGCAACCAAGCAGGAGGAAGCTACACCTTC. Translating it yields CASNQAGGSYTF. The variable domain in full, with the rest retrieved from reference TRBV2 and TRBJ1-2, is EPEVTQTPSHQVTQMGQEVILRCVPISNHLYFYWYRQILGQKVEFLVSFYNNEISEKSEIFDDQFSVERPDGSNFTLKIRSTKLEDSAMYFCASNQAGGSYTFGSGTRLTVV.